The 23 T cell receptor beta chains presented below share a single source sample, sequenced in a study of neurological immune-mediated disorders. Time point: longitudinal time-point 3. From the 5' RACE reads, TCRdb called clonotypes with MiXCR, one entry per CDR3 protein. The data contain 45,000 to 65,000 distinct CDR3 sequences, roughly 8.3% of them singletons. The sample consisted of PBMCs. The source of these receptors is a woman in her thirties or forties in good health.

As for this clonotype: This may arise from a read error, as a much more abundant clone is one base away. The chain combines TRBV20-1 with TRBJ1-4; D ambiguous. Trimming took off 0 bases at V and 4 bases at J, with 21 bases between the two ends. The germline gives CDR1 DFQATT, CDR2 SNEGSKA (reference sequence). The CDR3 has 18 amino acids. The CDR3 is CSARDRFALGSDNEKLFF. In nucleotides, the CDR3 is TGCAGTGCTAGAGATCGGTTCGCTTTGGGAAGTGATAATGAAAAACTGTTTTTT.

This clonotype was recorded many times. The rearrangement uses TRBV7-2 and TRBJ2-2; TRBD2 aligns across 9 bases. V trimming: 5 bases; J trimming: 7 bases; junction bases outside the gene matches: 17. Germline loops: CDR1 SGHTA, CDR2 FQGNSA. This CDR3 has 18 residues. As DNA, the CDR3 is TGTGCCAGCAGCCTAGGGTCTCGGAGCGGGGGGACCGGCGGGGAGCTGTTTTTT. This sequence encodes CASSLGSRSGGTGGELFF.

There are many counts of this clonotype. V is TRBV12-3 or TRBV12-4 and J is TRBJ2-2; 7 bases are shared with TRBD1. The CDR3 extends over 16 amino acids. Trimming removed 6 bases from V and 0 bases from J; junction bases left unmatched: 7. The CDR3 here is CASRPDREANTGELFF. CDR3 sequence (DNA): TGTGCCAGCAGACCTGACAGGGAAGCGAACACCGGGGAGCTGTTTTTT.

In this sample, this clonotype turned up many times. This chain uses TRBV5-1 with TRBJ2-1; D not resolved. The germline V gene has CDR1 SGHRS and CDR2 YFSETQ. Trimming took 0 bases from V and 5 from J, leaving 9 bases between them. The CDR3 runs to 14 residues. CDR3 sequence reads: CASSLGALNNEQFF. In DNA form, the CDR3 reads TGCGCCAGCAGCTTGGGGGCTTTAAACAATGAGCAGTTCTTC.

This clonotype was counted ten times or more. The chain is built from TRBV6-2 or TRBV6-3 and TRBJ2-1; TRBD2 matches 7 bases. Germline V gives CDR1 MNHEY, CDR2 SVGEGT. CDR3 length: 19 residues. The ends lost 0 bases at V and 5 bases at J; junction bases unmatched: 16. The CDR3 region has the DNA TGTGCCAGCAGTTACTCGGGTAGCGGGCTTTCGACTATAAACAATGAGCAGTTCTTC. The encoded protein is CASSYSGSGLSTINNEQFF.

This clonotype was counted at least ten times. V gene TRBV7-8 combines with J gene TRBJ1-4, with 8 bases aligning to TRBD1. The CDR3 length is 15 residues. Germline CDR1 SGHVS, CDR2 FQNEAQ. The trim removed 5 bases at V and 5 bases at J, leaving 7 bases unmatched. The CDR3 nucleotides read TGTGCCAGCAGCACGCGACAGGGGCTAAATGAAAAACTGTTTTTT. Translating it yields CASSTRQGLNEKLFF.

The chain uses TRBV20-1 and TRBJ2-1, with D maybe TRBD1 (5 bases). Germline-derived CDR1 and CDR2 are DFQATT and SNEGSKA (reference sequence). V shed 6 bases and J shed 5 bases, with 14 bases lying between them. CDR3 length equals 13 residues. CDR3 nucleotide sequence: TGCAGTGCGGTCAGGGTACTTCACAATGAGCAGTTCTTC. Protein sequence: CSAVRVLHNEQFF.

There are many counts of this clonotype. The chain links TRBV20-1 to TRBJ2-7; possibly TRBD1 for D (6 bases). Trimming pared 0 bases from V and 7 bases from J, leaving 13 bases between. The V gene's germline CDR1 is DFQATT and CDR2 SNEGSKA (reference sequence). This CDR3 contains 13 residues. The CDR3 region has the DNA TGCAGTGCTAGAGACGGAGCTAGGGGGGAGCAGTACTTC. It yields the protein CSARDGARGEQYF.

This clonotype appeared many times. This rearrangement joins TRBV20-1 to TRBJ2-3; possibly TRBD2 for D (5 bases). Germline values: CDR1 DFQATT, CDR2 SNEGSKA (reference sequence). V lost 4 bases, J lost 1 base, and 21 bases lay in between. The CDR3 length is 17 residues. CDR3 sequence: CSATSPRGGLRTDTQYF. CDR3 nucleotides: TGCAGTGCTACGTCCCCCCGAGGCGGGCTCCGCACAGATACGCAGTATTTT.

Notes on this clonotype: The final CDR3 position lacks the conserved phenylalanine or tryptophan, pointing to a likely read error. This chain uses TRBV2 with TRBJ2-6; possibly TRBD1 or TRBD2 for D (5 bases each). Germline V gene sequence: CDR1 SNHLY, CDR2 FYNNEI. The CDR3 consists of 15 residues. The V end was cut by 9 bases, the J end by 2 bases, with 14 bases between. The CDR3 loop reads CASGDGITGANVLTL. In DNA, the CDR3 is TGTGCCAGTGGGGACGGGATCACTGGGGCCAACGTCCTGACTTTA.

Ten or more counts support this clonotype. V usage is TRBV20-1 and J usage is TRBJ1-5; perhaps TRBD1 as D (5 bases). This CDR3 has 15 amino acids. Germline CDR1 reads DFQATT; CDR2 reads SNEGSKA (reference sequence). With 0 bases removed from V and 0 bases from J, the gap between germline ends came to 9 bases. This chain's CDR3 is CSAREAGSSNQPQHF. The CDR3 region has the DNA TGCAGTGCTAGAGAAGCAGGGAGTAGCAATCAGCCCCAGCATTTT.

This clonotype was observed at least ten times. The chain recombines TRBV4-3 with TRBJ1-6; no definite D call. This CDR3 has 15 residues. The ends were cut back, 0 bases at V and 10 bases at J, with 13 bases in the middle. Germline assignment: CDR1 LGHNA and CDR2 YSLEER. The chain's CDR3 is CASSQDDGAGSPLHF. For the CDR3, the DNA is TGCGCCAGCAGCCAAGATGACGGCGCGGGATCACCCCTCCACTTT.

This clonotype was counted many times. V is TRBV29-1 and J is TRBJ1-1; the D gene is possibly TRBD1 (5 bases). The CDR3 is 12 amino acids. The germline V gene encodes CDR1 SQVTM and CDR2 ANQGSEA. Deletions cut 6 bases from V and 1 base from J, with 9 bases between. The CDR3 DNA reads as TGCAGCGTGGGGACGTGGAACACTGAAGCTTTCTTT. Translating gives CSVGTWNTEAFF.

This clonotype showed up many times. V is TRBV6-2 or TRBV6-3 and J is TRBJ2-1, with TRBD2 matching 9 bases. Germline values: CDR1 MNHEY, CDR2 SVGEGT. The CDR3 has 16 residues. V gave up 6 bases and J gave up 7 bases; unmatched junction bases: 13. CDR3 amino acids: CASSPLGKTSGNEQFF. The CDR3 nucleotides are TGTGCCAGCAGCCCCCTTGGGAAGACTAGCGGTAATGAGCAGTTCTTC.

This clonotype appeared many times. This chain's CDR3 is CASSLMGTGGNQPQHF. The CDR3 DNA reads TGTGCCAGCAGCTTAATGGGGACAGGTGGCAATCAGCCCCAGCATTTT. The gene calls are TRBV7-8 and TRBJ1-5; 8 positions match TRBD1. CDR1 is SGHVS, CDR2 FQNEAQ, per germline. The V and J ends lost 2 bases and 2 bases, in that order; junction bases with no gene match: 5. The CDR3 spans 16 residues. The whole variable domain, remainder taken from reference TRBV7-8 and TRBJ1-5, is GAGVSQSPRYKVAKRGQDVALRCDPISGHVSLFWYQQALGQGPEFLTYFQNEAQLDKSGLPSDRFFAERPEGSVSTLKIQRTQQEDSAVYLCASSLMGTGGNQPQHFGDGTRLSIL.

In its sample, this clonotype was seen many times. The chain couples TRBV20-1 to TRBJ2-5; 14 bases map to TRBD2. Looked up from germline, CDR1 is DFQATT and CDR2 is SNEGSKA (reference sequence). The ends lost 5 bases at V and 5 bases at J; junction bases unmatched: 4. This CDR3 region has 14 residues. CDR3 DNA sequence: TGCAGTGCTCGCGGGACTAGCGGGAGTGAGACCCAGTACTTC. Translating it yields CSARGTSGSETQYF.

Remarks on this clonotype: One end of the junction varies from germline; a read error may be responsible. This rearrangement joins TRBV5-6 to TRBJ1-2; no clear D gene. From germline, CDR1 is SGHDT and CDR2 YYEEEE. This CDR3 is built from 13 residues. CDR3 DNA sequence: TGTGCCAGTAGCTCGCCCAAAGGCTATGGCTACACCTTC. Its protein is CASSSPKGYGYTF.

This clonotype was recorded at least ten times. The chain combines TRBV14 with TRBJ1-5; D is uncertain. Trimming stripped 0 bases from V and 3 bases from J, with 3 bases between. The germline V gene has CDR1 SGHDN and CDR2 FVKESK. CDR3 length equals 13 residues. CDR3 in DNA: TGTGCCAGCAGCCAAGACCACAATCAGCCCCAGCATTTT. Its translation is CASSQDHNQPQHF. Filled out from reference TRBV14 and TRBJ1-5, the complete variable domain reads EAGVTQFPSHSVIEKGQTVTLRCDPISGHDNLYWYRRVMGKEIKFLLHFVKESKQDESGMPNNRFLAERTGGTYSTLKVQPAELEDSGVYFCASSQDHNQPQHFGDGTRLSIL.

This clonotype was counted many times. The rearrangement joins TRBV15 to TRBJ2-1; D gene uncertain. This CDR3 has 13 residues. V lost 0 bases to trimming and J lost 7 bases, with 7 bases between them. Germline CDR1 is LNHNV and CDR2 is YYDKDF (reference sequence). Here the CDR3 DNA reads TGTGCCACCAGCAGAGATAATCCAAATGAGCAGTTCTTC. The encoded protein is CATSRDNPNEQFF.

This sequence joins TRBV5-1 and TRBJ1-1; 11 bases align to TRBD1. Germline assignment: CDR1 SGHRS and CDR2 YFSETQ. The CDR3 sequence is 14 residues long. The V and J ends lost 4 bases and 8 bases, in that order; junction bases with no gene match: 7. The CDR3 region has the DNA TGCGCCAGCAGCCCCGGGACAGGGGGATTAGAAGCTTTCTTT. Protein: CASSPGTGGLEAFF.

The table lists this clonotype with many counts. This CDR3 is CASSLEGGGYNEQFF. DNA of the CDR3: TGTGCCAGCAGCTTGGAGGGCGGGGGCTACAATGAGCAGTTCTTC. The rearrangement joins TRBV5-5 to TRBJ2-1; 7 nucleotides agree with TRBD2. The ends lost 0 bases at V and 3 bases at J; junction bases unmatched: 3. The CDR3 spans 15 residues. CDR1 is SGHKS and CDR2 is YYEKEE in the germline V gene (reference sequence).

The CDR3 is CASILRQGVDTQYF. CDR3 in DNA: TGTGCCAGCATCCTTAGACAGGGTGTAGATACGCAGTATTTT. This chain joins TRBV7-3 and TRBJ2-3; 7 positions match TRBD1. Germline V gene data show CDR1 as SGHTA and CDR2 as FQGTGA. Trimming at V came to 7 bases and at J to 5 bases, leaving 9 bases not matched to a gene. The CDR3 is made up of 14 amino acids.

Many counts were recorded for this clonotype. The chain combines TRBV7-2 with TRBJ2-2, with TRBD2 identical over 7 bases. CDR3 length: 16 amino acids. CDR1 and CDR2 (germline): SGHTA, FQGNSA. V shed 8 bases and J 2 bases; nucleotides not matched to a gene: 11. The CDR3 bases are TGTGCCAGCTCCCTTTTCGGACTAGTTAACACCGGGGAGCTGTTTTTT. Protein: CASSLFGLVNTGELFF.